Shown below are 8 T cell receptor beta chains from a single sample sequenced in a study of early T cells in non-severe SARS-CoV-2 infection (dated by TCRdb to the early 2020s). The library was built by means of 5' RACE. Reads for this sample came from a NextSeq 500. The raw public data were reprocessed by TCRdb itself: fastp quality trimming at Q25, MiXCR clonotype calling, in-frame beta chains only. One record per CDR3 amino acid sequence lists the most common genes and DNA. The sample profile shows 75,000 to 100,000 distinct CDR3 sequences; around 15% of them were found once. The ten largest clones represent approximately 10% of the sample. Input material: whole blood. All receptors come from an adult who was a healthcare worker with PCR-confirmed SARS-CoV-2 infection or an uninfected control (not recorded which).

This clonotype was picked up a small number of times. V gene TRBV12-3 or TRBV12-4 combines with J gene TRBJ1-1; no reliable D call. CDR3 length: 14 residues. V shed 3 bases and J shed 4 bases, with 12 bases lying between them. CDR3 in DNA: TGTGCCAGCAGTTTTGGCGTTAGTCTCACTGAAGCTTTCTTT. As protein: CASSFGVSLTEAFF.

This chain connects TRBV7-8 to TRBJ1-2, with D hard to call. V was clipped by 1 base and J by 8 bases, with 5 bases between them. The CDR3 extends over 11 amino acids. Germline values: CDR1 SGHVS, CDR2 FQNEAQ. This CDR3 reads CASSLGQGYTF. The CDR3, as DNA: TGTGCCAGCAGCTTAGGTCAGGGCTACACCTTC.

V and J are TRBV11-2 and TRBJ2-3, with TRBD1 as a possible D gene (8 bases). The ends were cut back, 5 bases at V and 5 bases at J, with 23 bases in the middle. The germline V gene has CDR1 SGHAT and CDR2 FQNNGV. This CDR3 is built from 17 residues. CDR3 coding DNA: TGTGCCAGCAGCCCATACCCGGGAGGACAGGGACAAGATACGCAGTATTTT. It encodes CASSPYPGGQGQDTQYF.

J is TRBJ2-7 and V is TRBV12-3 or TRBV12-4; 9 positions agree with TRBD1. This CDR3 has 13 amino acids. V was pared by 6 bases and J by 5 bases, with 5 bases of the junction left unmatched. The CDR3 loop is CASREQGAHEQYF. As DNA, the CDR3 is TGTGCCAGCAGGGAACAGGGGGCCCACGAGCAGTACTTC.

The rearrangement uses TRBV4-1 and TRBJ2-1, with D possibly being TRBD2 (5 bases). The V and J ends lost 1 base and 8 bases respectively, with 12 bases between them. CDR1 is MGHRA and CDR2 is YSYEKL in the germline V gene. The CDR3 sequence is 14 residues long. CDR3 residues: CASSQGLEVDEQFF. The CDR3 DNA follows: TGCGCCAGCAGCCAAGGATTGGAGGTCGATGAGCAGTTCTTC.

The chain couples TRBV28 to TRBJ1-2, with 7 bases fitting TRBD1. V shed 8 bases, J shed 6 bases, and the junction held 12 bases outside the gene matches. Germline CDR1 reads MDHEN; CDR2 reads SYDVKM. The CDR3 spans 14 residues. CDR3 amino acids: CASLQGIVPHGYTF. CDR3 DNA: TGTGCCAGCTTACAGGGGATTGTCCCGCATGGCTACACCTTC.

The CDR3 sequence is CASTGTGVETQYF. CDR3 bases: TGTGCCAGCACCGGGACAGGGGTGGAGACCCAGTACTTC. The chain uses TRBV27 and TRBJ2-5; the match to TRBD1 covers 10 bases. Germline CDR1 and CDR2: MNHEY and SMNVEV (reference sequence). The junction had 4 bases not matched to a gene; V was cut back by 7 bases and J by 5 bases. The CDR3 covers 13 residues.

This clonotype has just a few counts. The chain uses TRBV11-2 and TRBJ2-2, with 11 bases identical to TRBD2. Germline lookup yields CDR1 SGHAT and CDR2 FQNNGV. This CDR3 region has 15 residues. The J segment lost 5 bases and the V segment lost 5 bases, leaving 4 bases of the junction unmatched. The CDR3 DNA follows: TGTGCCAGCAGCCTTAGCGGGGGGGCGACCGGGGAGCTGTTTTTT. Translation gives CASSLSGGATGELFF.